This T cell receptor (beta chain) was identified during a study of siplizumab effects on memory and regulatory T cells (dated by TCRdb to the late 2010s). At the level of the whole study: The study examined how the anti-CD2 antibody siplizumab affects alloreactive T-cell subsets in allogeneic mixed lymphocyte reactions built from human PBMCs.

Sorted unstimulated T cells, along with proliferating T cells recovered from mixed lymphocyte reactions, underwent TCRbeta CDR3 sequencing. Fresh whole blood from ten to eleven HLA-typed healthy donors served as the source for isolating PBMCs. To map where alloreactive clones came from, CD4+ regulatory T cells in the unstimulated state were FACS-sorted. As to this clone: Its antigen remains undetermined. Per-base qualities were not stored, and no clone one base away is much larger.

Via the germline V gene, CDR1 is SGHTA and CDR2 FQGNSA. At the junction V is shortened by 5 bases and J by 8 bases; bases outside the gene matches: 4. CDR3 length: 13 amino acids, cysteine to phenylalanine. Of the read, only the CDR3 DNA is kept; its 39 bases are in frame from base 1. Broad study findings and their caveats: Because sequences below about 10^-5 frequency were poorly captured, only a minor fraction of alloreactive clones could be mapped to unstimulated subsets. A naive or memory phenotype could not be assigned to roughly 75-96% of proliferating CD4+ or CD8+ clones. The suppressive function of proliferating Tregs from siplizumab cultures was not functionally confirmed. The cumulative frequency of alloreactive sequences that could be traced back to unstimulated CD4+ memory T cells was significantly reduced by siplizumab. In reactions with siplizumab, an average of 68.8% of mappable alloreactive CD4+ clones were Treg-derived, compared with roughly 26% in control reactions. Unstimulated naive T cells appeared more diverse than memory T cells, and naive cells seemed to contribute substantially to the alloresponse.

Libraries were prepared through the immunoSEQ multiplex PCR assay. The deep sequencing platform assayed about 10^5 TCR templates per sample. Genomic DNA extracted from sorted T cells was the material used for TCRbeta CDR3 sequencing. From the authors' description of their analysis: The R programming language was used for clonal analysis of TCRbeta CDR3 data. Comparing unstimulated samples against CFSE-low samples taken after the reaction was how alloreactive CD4+ and CD8+ clones were defined. Regulatory or non-regulatory origin was assigned to alloreactive CD4+ clones by matching of sequences to sorted unstimulated Treg and non-Treg repertoires. Not all clones reach the TCRdb copy of this immuneACCESS table, which keeps in-frame sequences only. Checked studies attribute under half of the gap to unresolved V genes and leave the rest unexplained. Clone size and V and J calls were adopted from that table, with D and trimming inferred from the DNA. In this sample the table shows under 85,000 clones, about 90% of which occur a single time. The ten largest make up 1.7% of the sample.

The V gene is TRBV7-2 and the J gene is TRBJ1-2, with 11 middle bases fitting TRBD1. The specimen was Tregs sorted from blood. This TCR derives from a human donor in good health. DNA sequence: TGTGCCAGCAGCGGTGGGACAGGGGGGGGCTACACCTTC. It specifies CASSGGTGGGYTF.